The clone carrying this T cell receptor beta chain was observed at least ten times. The record originates from a study of identical twins. TCRdb independently ran MiXCR on the 5' RACE reads; one entry per CDR3 protein. This table holds roughly 480,000 distinct CDR3 sequences, approximately 24% found once. This CDR3 has 17 residues. Germline lookup yields CDR1 SEHNR and CDR2 FQNEAQ (reference sequence). The J segment lost 1 base and the V segment lost 5 bases, leaving 10 bases of the junction unmatched. This sample also appeared in a second study, on T cells expressing NK-cell markers. Turning to that study: The authors derived TCR beta repertoires from sorted CD3+CD56+NKG2C+, CD3+CD56+NKG2C- and CD3+CD56-NKG2C+ T cells. Six donors carried dominant NKG2C+ clonotypes that made up roughly 1.0-7.5% of their CD8+ T cells.

This TCR derives from a woman younger than 30 in good health. Input material: CD4+ T cells sorted from blood. The chain joins TRBV7-9 to TRBJ2-3; 9 positions match TRBD2. CDR3 DNA: TGTGCCAGCAGCCGTCATAGCGGGAGTTTCGGCACAGATACGCAGTATTTT. This encodes CASSRHSGSFGTDTQYF. Full variable domain (remainder filled in from reference TRBV7-9 and TRBJ2-3): DTGVSQNPRHKITKRGQNVTFRCDPISEHNRLYWYRQTLGQGPEFLTYFQNEAQLEKSRLLSDRFSAERPKGSFSTLEIQRTEQGDSAMYLCASSRHSGSFGTDTQYFGPGTRLTVL.